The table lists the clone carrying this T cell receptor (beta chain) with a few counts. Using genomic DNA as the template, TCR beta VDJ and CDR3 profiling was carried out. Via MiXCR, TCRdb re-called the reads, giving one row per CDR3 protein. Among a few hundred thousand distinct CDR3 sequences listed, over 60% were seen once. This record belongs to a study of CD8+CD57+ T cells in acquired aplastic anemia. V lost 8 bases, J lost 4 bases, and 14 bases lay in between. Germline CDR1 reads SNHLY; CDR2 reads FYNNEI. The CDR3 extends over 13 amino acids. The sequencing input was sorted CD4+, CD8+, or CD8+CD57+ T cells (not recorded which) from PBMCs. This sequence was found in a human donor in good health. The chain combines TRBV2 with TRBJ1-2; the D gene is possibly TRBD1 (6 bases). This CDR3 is CASLPDRPYGYTF. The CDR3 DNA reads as TGTGCCAGCCTCCCCGACAGGCCCTATGGCTACACCTTC.